These 8 T cell receptor beta chains came from one sample sequenced in a study of response to subunit inactivated influenza vaccine. TCRdb called the RT-PCR reads again in MiXCR, with one record for every CDR3 protein. The sample carries about 310,000 distinct CDR3 sequences, 22% recorded once. The sample was PBMCs from blood, taken 21 months after vaccination. The receptors stem from a man aged 45 to 75 who received an inactivated influenza vaccine.

This clonotype was seen a handful of times. V is TRBV29-1 and J is TRBJ1-3, with no clear D. Trimming stripped 0 bases from V and 6 bases from J, with 9 bases between. This CDR3 has 13 amino acids. The germline V gene has CDR1 SQVTM and CDR2 ANQGSEA. The CDR3 here is CSVEDLLPNTIYF. In nucleotides, the CDR3 is TGCAGCGTTGAAGATCTTTTGCCAAACACCATATATTTT.

This clonotype appeared a few times. The chain combines TRBV20-1 with TRBJ1-4; D not certain. The germline gives CDR1 DFQATT, CDR2 SNEGSKA (reference sequence). The V end was cut by 8 bases, the J end by 6 bases, with 13 bases between. The CDR3 contains 12 residues. This CDR3 reads CSSRAADEKLFF. CDR3 sequence (DNA): TGCAGTTCTCGAGCCGCAGATGAAAAACTGTTTTTT.

V is TRBV20-1 and J is TRBJ1-5; no clear D. The length of the CDR3 is 13 residues. V was trimmed by 6 bases and J by 0 bases, leaving 9 bases between them. Germline assignment: CDR1 DFQATT and CDR2 SNEGSKA (reference sequence). The CDR3 DNA follows: TGCAGTGCAGGACGGCATAGCAATCAGCCCCAGCATTTT. Protein product: CSAGRHSNQPQHF.

The chain uses TRBV4-1 and TRBJ1-1, with 9 bases aligning to TRBD1. V dropped 3 bases and J dropped 0; count of bases not matched to a gene: 17. CDR1 and CDR2 (germline): MGHRA, YSYEKL. This CDR3 comprises 20 residues. The CDR3 reads CASSHPRADRGDTLNTEAFF. The DNA for the CDR3 is TGCGCCAGCAGCCACCCCCGGGCGGACAGGGGAGACACCCTGAACACTGAAGCTTTCTTT.

This clonotype was counted between two and nine times. The chain uses TRBV20-1 and TRBJ2-3; 11 bases line up with TRBD2. The CDR3 loop spans 17 amino acids. Looked up from germline, CDR1 is DFQATT and CDR2 is SNEGSKA (reference sequence). V trimming: 4 bases; J trimming: 1 base; junction bases outside the gene matches: 10. Here the CDR3 reads CSATTSGTPIRTDTQYF. As DNA, the CDR3 is TGCAGTGCTACGACTAGCGGGACCCCAATTCGCACAGATACGCAGTATTTT.

The chain uses TRBV12-3 or TRBV12-4 and TRBJ1-3; D remains ambiguous. V was trimmed by 5 bases and J by 0 bases, leaving 11 bases between them. The CDR3 has 15 amino acids. The CDR3 here is CASSPAHSSGNTIYF. Here the CDR3 DNA reads TGTGCCAGCAGTCCCGCCCACTCCTCTGGAAACACCATATATTTT.

The chain carries TRBV19 and TRBJ1-1; D gene ambiguous. V gave up 1 base and J gave up 2 bases, with 8 bases separating them. In germline, CDR1 is LNHDA, CDR2 SQIVND (reference sequence). The CDR3 spans 14 residues. In DNA form, the CDR3 reads TGTGCCAGTAGTATAGTTCTGACCAACACTGAAGCTTTCTTT. It is translated as CASSIVLTNTEAFF. The entire variable domain, with the rest obtained from reference TRBV19 and TRBJ1-1, is as follows: DGGITQSPKYLFRKEGQNVTLSCEQNLNHDAMYWYRQDPGQGLRLIYYSQIVNDFQKGDIAEGYSVSREKKESFPLTVTSAQKNPTAFYLCASSIVLTNTEAFFGQGTRLTVV.

The CDR3 sequence is CARLYPREGGYTF. CDR3 coding DNA: TGTGCCAGACTCTACCCCAGGGAAGGCGGCTACACCTTC. The chain has TRBV30 and TRBJ1-2, with D tentatively TRBD1 (5 bases). CDR1 is GTSNPN and CDR2 is SVGIG in the germline V gene (reference sequence). Trimming pared 8 bases from V and 8 bases from J, leaving 21 bases between. The CDR3 loop spans 13 amino acids.